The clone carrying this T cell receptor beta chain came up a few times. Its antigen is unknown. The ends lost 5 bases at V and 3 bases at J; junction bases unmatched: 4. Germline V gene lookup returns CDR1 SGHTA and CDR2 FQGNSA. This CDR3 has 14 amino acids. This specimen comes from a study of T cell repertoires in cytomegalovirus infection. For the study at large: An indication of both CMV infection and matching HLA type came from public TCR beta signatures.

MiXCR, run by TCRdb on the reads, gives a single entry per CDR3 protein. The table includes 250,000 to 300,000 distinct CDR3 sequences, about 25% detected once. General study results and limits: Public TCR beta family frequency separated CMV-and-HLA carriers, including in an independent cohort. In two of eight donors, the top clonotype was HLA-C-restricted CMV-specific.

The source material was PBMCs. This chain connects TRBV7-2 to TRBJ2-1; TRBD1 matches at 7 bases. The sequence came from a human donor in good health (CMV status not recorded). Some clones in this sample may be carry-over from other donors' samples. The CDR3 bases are TGTGCCAGCAGCCTCGGGACAGACTACAATGAGCAGTTCTTC. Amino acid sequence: CASSLGTDYNEQFF.